Listed here are 25 T cell receptor beta chains from one sample, sequenced in a study of blood T cell repertoires in COVID-19. Clones were sequenced by immunoSEQ multiplex PCR, and TCRdb holds only the in-frame ones, with some missing. The sample shows approximately 53,000 clones, 82% of them seen only once. The specimen was peripheral blood. The source of these receptors is a woman in her sixties with acute or convalescent COVID-19.

This chain joins TRBV2 and TRBJ1-1; 9 bases line up with TRBD1. Germline V gene lookup returns CDR1 SNHLY and CDR2 FYNNEI. V was pared by 7 bases and J by 1 base, with 1 base of the junction left unmatched. The CDR3 spans 13 residues. The CDR3 DNA sequence: TGTGCCAGCAAACAGGGGGCGAACACTGAAGCTTTCTTT. Translating it yields CASKQGANTEAFF.

This chain uses TRBV9 with TRBJ1-1; TRBD1 agrees at 8 bases. Germline CDR1 SGDLS, CDR2 YYNGEE. This CDR3 has 15 residues. V lost 3 bases to trimming and J lost 8 bases; unmatched junction nucleotides: 12. The CDR3 loop reads CASSASPTGAQEAFF. The CDR3 DNA reads as TGTGCCAGCAGCGCCTCCCCGACAGGGGCGCAAGAAGCTTTCTTT.

The V and J genes are TRBV5-4 and TRBJ1-1, with TRBD1 matching over 7 bases. From germline, CDR1 is SGHNT and CDR2 YYREEE (reference sequence). The CDR3 runs to 14 residues. Germline trimming cut 4 bases from V and 4 bases from J; bases unmatched to any gene: 7. In nucleotides, the CDR3 is TGTGCCAGCAGCCTCGGACAGGCGAGCACTGAAGCTTTCTTT. It encodes CASSLGQASTEAFF.

J is TRBJ1-2 and V is TRBV4-2; TRBD1 is a possible D gene (5 bases). V dropped 4 bases and J dropped 0 bases, with 15 bases sitting between them. This CDR3 is built from 16 residues. From germline, CDR1 is LGHNA and CDR2 YNFKEQ. CDR3 loop: CASSLPKTGANYGYTF. DNA for the CDR3: TGTGCCAGCAGCCTCCCCAAAACGGGGGCTAACTATGGCTACACCTTC.

The rearrangement joins TRBV5-1 to TRBJ2-7; tentatively, D is TRBD1 (5 bases). Deletions cut 0 bases from V and 6 bases from J, with 13 bases between. Germline lookup yields CDR1 SGHRS and CDR2 YFSETQ. This CDR3 contains 14 residues. CDR3 DNA sequence: TGCGCCAGCAGCTTGGGACAGTCGCATGTCGAGCAGTACTTC. This codes for CASSLGQSHVEQYF.

The chain uses TRBV5-1 and TRBJ2-7; 11 bases are shared with TRBD2. V shed 6 bases and J 7 bases; nucleotides not matched to a gene: 18. The CDR3 has 17 residues. From germline, CDR1 is SGHRS and CDR2 YFSETQ. CDR3 nucleotides: TGCGCCAGCAAGGGTGGGACTAGCGGAATCGAGAGGCTAGAGCAGTACTTC. Protein sequence: CASKGGTSGIERLEQYF.

This clone was detected only a few times. The chain has TRBV21-1 and TRBJ1-5. TRBV21-1 is noted as a pseudogene. This CDR3 comprises 17 residues. CDR3 region: CASSKARVNNSNQPQHF. Here the CDR3 DNA reads TGTGCCAGCAGCAAAGCGCGGGTTAATAATAGCAATCAGCCCCAGCATTTT.

The gene calls are TRBV11-2 and TRBJ2-1; 8 bases fit TRBD2. The CDR3 is 14 residues long. The V and J ends lost 0 bases and 7 bases, in that order; junction bases with no gene match: 2. Germline loops: CDR1 SGHAT, CDR2 FQNNGV. The CDR3 reads CASSLEPSGNEQFF. The CDR3 DNA follows: TGTGCCAGCAGCTTAGAGCCTAGCGGGAATGAGCAGTTCTTC.

The V call is TRBV5-6, the J call TRBJ2-2; D unclear. Germline V lookup: CDR1 SGHDT, CDR2 YYEEEE. The CDR3 covers 14 residues. V gave up 4 bases and J gave up 1 base, with 8 bases separating them. CDR3 amino acids: CASSQQVNTGELFF. The CDR3 coding sequence is TGTGCCAGCAGCCAACAAGTGAACACCGGGGAGCTGTTTTTT.

The genes are TRBV19 and TRBJ1-1; D is undetermined. The V gene lost 5 bases and the J gene lost 5 bases, with 15 bases spanning the gap. Germline loops: CDR1 LNHDA, CDR2 SQIVND (reference sequence). The CDR3 covers 14 residues. The CDR3 DNA follows: TGTGCCAGTAGTCCGAGACTATCCAGGACTGAAGCTTTCTTT. Encoded protein: CASSPRLSRTEAFF. Filled out from reference TRBV19 and TRBJ1-1, the complete variable domain reads DGGITQSPKYLFRKEGQNVTLSCEQNLNHDAMYWYRQDPGQGLRLIYYSQIVNDFQKGDIAEGYSVSREKKESFPLTVTSAQKNPTAFYLCASSPRLSRTEAFFGQGTRLTVV.

This chain uses TRBV29-1 with TRBJ1-2, with D possibly TRBD1 on 6 matching bases. Deletions cut 6 bases from V and 3 bases from J, with 17 bases between. Germline V gene data show CDR1 as SQVTM and CDR2 as ANQGSEA. The CDR3 has 14 amino acids. This CDR3 reads CSVQRRGGDYGYTF. CDR3 DNA: TGCAGCGTCCAGCGGCGAGGGGGGGACTATGGCTACACCTTC.

The V and J genes are TRBV7-9 and TRBJ2-5; 7 bases fit TRBD1. Losses at the gene ends were 4 bases for V and 4 bases for J; bases not matched to a gene: 3. Germline loops: CDR1 SEHNR, CDR2 FQNEAQ (reference sequence). The CDR3 loop spans 13 amino acids. The CDR3 DNA is TGTGCCAGCAGCTCCAGGGGGATAGAGACCCAGTACTTC. Amino acid sequence: CASSSRGIETQYF.

The gene calls are TRBV6-6 and TRBJ1-4; a possible D gene is TRBD1 (5 bases). Germline CDR1 is MNHNY and CDR2 is SVGAGI (reference sequence). Trimming shortened V by 7 bases and J by 7 bases, and 16 bases separated the two germline ends. This CDR3 has 14 residues. The CDR3: CASNQARAGEKLFF. CDR3 bases: TGTGCCAGCAACCAGGCCAGGGCAGGTGAAAAACTGTTTTTT.

The chain joins TRBV7-2 to TRBJ1-6, with TRBD1 as a possible D gene (6 bases). Germline V gene data show CDR1 as SGHTA and CDR2 as FQGNSA. Between the trimmed V and J ends, which lost 5 bases and 1 base, there was a span of 12 bases. The CDR3 totals 16 residues. The CDR3 DNA reads as TGTGCCAGCAGCAAAAGGGGGGGTTCCTATAATTCACCCCTCCACTTT. Protein product: CASSKRGGSYNSPLHF.

J is TRBJ2-2 and V is TRBV11-3, with D uncertain. The germline gives CDR1 SGHNT, CDR2 YENEEA. V lost 3 bases and J 1 base, leaving 6 bases between the germline ends. This CDR3 has 14 residues. The CDR3 here is CASSLAENTGELFF. The CDR3, as DNA: TGTGCCAGCAGCTTGGCGGAGAACACCGGGGAGCTGTTTTTT.

The chain links TRBV27 to TRBJ1-6, with D possibly being TRBD1 (6 bases). The CDR3 covers 16 residues. Germline loops: CDR1 MNHEY, CDR2 SMNVEV (reference sequence). V was cut by 3 bases and J by 4 bases, with 13 bases left in between. CDR3 loop: CASSFFRTVYNSPLHF. As DNA, the CDR3 is TGTGCCAGCAGTTTTTTCCGGACAGTTTATAATTCACCCCTCCACTTT.

The rearrangement uses TRBV2 and TRBJ1-4; TRBD1 is a possible D gene (6 bases). This CDR3 has 15 amino acids. V was clipped by 2 bases and J by 6 bases, with 13 bases between them. Germline-derived CDR1 and CDR2 are SNHLY and FYNNEI. CDR3 sequence: CASSEKGVLDEKLFF. Here the CDR3 DNA reads TGTGCCAGCAGTGAAAAGGGGGTTCTGGATGAAAAACTGTTTTTT.

V usage is TRBV27 and J usage is TRBJ1-6; the D gene is possibly TRBD1 (5 bases). The CDR3 contains 16 residues. The germline V and J ends were trimmed by 2 bases and 3 bases, with 11 bases remaining between them. CDR1 and CDR2 (germline): MNHEY, SMNVEV (reference sequence). Here the CDR3 DNA reads TGTGCCAGCAGTTTAGGGGGGGGATTCTATAATTCACCCCTCCACTTT. This gives the protein CASSLGGGFYNSPLHF.

The chain couples TRBV14 to TRBJ2-5, with 7 bases aligning to TRBD2. This CDR3 is 15 amino acids long. The V segment lost 0 bases and the J segment 2 bases; nucleotides outside the gene matches: 3. Germline V gene lookup returns CDR1 SGHDN and CDR2 FVKESK. CDR3: CASSQDGRGQETQYF. The CDR3 coding sequence is TGTGCCAGCAGCCAAGATGGGAGGGGACAAGAGACCCAGTACTTC.

The chain is built from TRBV18 and TRBJ2-7, with 14 bases aligning to TRBD2. CDR1 is KGHSH and CDR2 is LQKENI in the germline V gene. The ends lost 4 bases at V and 3 bases at J; junction bases unmatched: 11. The CDR3 contains 18 residues. The DNA of the CDR3 is TGTGCCAGCTCACACTCGGGACTAGCGGGAGTGGGGCTCTACGAGCAGTACTTC. It encodes CASSHSGLAGVGLYEQYF.

This chain uses TRBV7-2 with TRBJ1-5; no definite D call. The CDR3 is 13 amino acids. V lost 4 bases and J lost 5, with 9 bases in between. Germline V gene sequence: CDR1 SGHTA, CDR2 FQGNSA. CDR3 amino acids: CASSSERDQPQHF. CDR3 sequence (DNA): TGTGCCAGCAGCTCAGAGAGGGATCAGCCCCAGCATTTT.

The gene calls are TRBV3-1 (or the pseudogene TRBV3-2) and TRBJ2-5, with D tentatively TRBD2 (5 bases). The V end lost 1 base, the J end lost 4 bases, and 16 bases lay between the germline ends. Germline V gene data show CDR1 as LGHDT and CDR2 as YNNKEL (reference sequence). There are 16 residues in the CDR3. CDR3: CASSQGNGMLRETQYF. CDR3 sequence (DNA): TGTGCCAGCAGCCAAGGGAACGGGATGCTACGAGAGACCCAGTACTTC.

The chain employs TRBV12-3 or TRBV12-4 and TRBJ1-4, with no clear D. The V and J ends lost 3 bases and 5 bases respectively, with 7 bases between them. CDR3 length equals 13 residues. The DNA of the CDR3 is TGTGCCAGCAGTTTTCTCAGGAATGAAAAACTGTTTTTT. Encoded protein: CASSFLRNEKLFF.

V usage is TRBV6-5 and J usage is TRBJ1-2; 12 positions match TRBD1. The V segment lost 5 bases and the J segment 8 bases; nucleotides outside the gene matches: 6. This CDR3 contains 14 residues. Germline V CDR1 and CDR2: MNHEY, SVGAGI. CDR3 in DNA: TGTGCCAGCAGTAGGGGACAGGGGGCGGGAGGCTACACCTTC. Translation: CASSRGQGAGGYTF.

V is TRBV9 and J is TRBJ2-2, with TRBD1 matching over 7 bases. The CDR3 sequence is 12 residues long. The V segment lost 4 bases and the J segment 11 bases; nucleotides outside the gene matches: 5. CDR1 is SGDLS, CDR2 YYNGEE, per germline. Here the CDR3 reads CASSYQGDELFF. The CDR3 nucleotides are TGTGCCAGCAGCTACCAGGGGGACGAGCTGTTTTTT.